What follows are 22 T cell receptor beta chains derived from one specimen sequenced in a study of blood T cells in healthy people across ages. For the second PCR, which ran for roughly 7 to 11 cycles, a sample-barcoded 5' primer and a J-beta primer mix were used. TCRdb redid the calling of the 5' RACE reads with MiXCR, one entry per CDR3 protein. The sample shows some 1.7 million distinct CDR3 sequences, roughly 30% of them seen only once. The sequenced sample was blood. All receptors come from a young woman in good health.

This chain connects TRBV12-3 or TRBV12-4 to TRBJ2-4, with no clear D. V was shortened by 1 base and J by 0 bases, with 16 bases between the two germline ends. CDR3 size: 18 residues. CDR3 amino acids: CASSLGPQVGIAKNIQYF. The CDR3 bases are TGTGCCAGCAGTTTAGGGCCCCAGGTTGGAATAGCCAAAAACATTCAGTACTTC.

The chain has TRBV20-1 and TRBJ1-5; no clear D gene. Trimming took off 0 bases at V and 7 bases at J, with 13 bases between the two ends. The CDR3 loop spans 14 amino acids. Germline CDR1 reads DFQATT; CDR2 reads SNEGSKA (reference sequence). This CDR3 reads CSARDLGGRQPQHF. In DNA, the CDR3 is TGCAGTGCTAGAGATTTGGGTGGTCGGCAGCCCCAGCATTTT.

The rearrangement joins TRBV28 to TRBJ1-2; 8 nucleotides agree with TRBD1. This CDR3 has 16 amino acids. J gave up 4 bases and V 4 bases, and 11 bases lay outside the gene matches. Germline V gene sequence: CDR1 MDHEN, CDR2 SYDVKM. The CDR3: CASSSLPVQGGYGYTF. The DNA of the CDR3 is TGTGCCAGCAGTTCCTTACCGGTACAGGGGGGCTATGGCTACACCTTC.

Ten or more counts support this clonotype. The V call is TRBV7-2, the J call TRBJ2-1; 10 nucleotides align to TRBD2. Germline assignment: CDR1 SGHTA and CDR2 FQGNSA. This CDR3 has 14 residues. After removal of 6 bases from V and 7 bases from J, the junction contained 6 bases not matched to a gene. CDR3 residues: CASRTGTSENEQFF. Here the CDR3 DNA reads TGTGCCAGCAGGACAGGGACTAGCGAAAATGAGCAGTTCTTC.

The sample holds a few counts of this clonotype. The CDR3 region is CASSRGGQGAMDEQFF. In DNA, the CDR3 is TGTGCCAGCAGCCGCGGTGGGCAGGGGGCGATGGATGAGCAGTTCTTC. The chain joins TRBV11-2 to TRBJ2-1; TRBD1 aligns across 8 bases. The CDR3 has 16 amino acids. Losses at the gene ends were 5 bases for V and 8 bases for J; bases not matched to a gene: 14. Germline V gives CDR1 SGHAT, CDR2 FQNNGV.

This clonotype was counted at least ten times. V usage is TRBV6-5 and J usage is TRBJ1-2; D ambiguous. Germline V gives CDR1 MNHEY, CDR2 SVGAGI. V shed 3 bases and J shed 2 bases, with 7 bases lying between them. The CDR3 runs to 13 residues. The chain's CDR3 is CASSYRQNYGYTF. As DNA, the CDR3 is TGTGCCAGCAGTTATCGGCAGAACTATGGCTACACCTTC.

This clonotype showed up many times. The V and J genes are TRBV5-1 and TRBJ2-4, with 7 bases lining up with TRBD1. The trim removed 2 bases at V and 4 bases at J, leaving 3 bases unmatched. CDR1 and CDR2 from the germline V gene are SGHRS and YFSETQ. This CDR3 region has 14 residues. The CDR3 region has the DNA TGCGCCAGCAGCTTTCCAGGGGGTAAAAACATTCAGTACTTC. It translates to CASSFPGGKNIQYF.

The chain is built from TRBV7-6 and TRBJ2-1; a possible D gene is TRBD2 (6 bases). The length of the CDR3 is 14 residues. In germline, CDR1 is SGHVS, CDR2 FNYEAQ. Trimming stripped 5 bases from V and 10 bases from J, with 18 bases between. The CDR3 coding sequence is TGTGCCAGCAGCACCCGTAGCGGTAACTACGAGCAGTTCTTC. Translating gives CASSTRSGNYEQFF.

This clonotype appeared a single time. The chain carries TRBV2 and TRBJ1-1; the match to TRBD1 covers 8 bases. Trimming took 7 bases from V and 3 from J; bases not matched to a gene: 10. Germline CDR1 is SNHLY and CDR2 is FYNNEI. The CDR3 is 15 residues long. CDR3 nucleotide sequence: TGTGCCAGCATCTTTTTGGGACAGGCTCACACTGAAGCTTTCTTT. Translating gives CASIFLGQAHTEAFF.

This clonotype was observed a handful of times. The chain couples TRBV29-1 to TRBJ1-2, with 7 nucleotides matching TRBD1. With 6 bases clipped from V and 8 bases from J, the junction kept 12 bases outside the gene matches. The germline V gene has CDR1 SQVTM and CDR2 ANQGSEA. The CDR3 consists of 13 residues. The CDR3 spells CSVETDRAFGYTF. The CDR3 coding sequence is TGCAGCGTAGAGACCGACAGGGCATTCGGCTACACCTTC.

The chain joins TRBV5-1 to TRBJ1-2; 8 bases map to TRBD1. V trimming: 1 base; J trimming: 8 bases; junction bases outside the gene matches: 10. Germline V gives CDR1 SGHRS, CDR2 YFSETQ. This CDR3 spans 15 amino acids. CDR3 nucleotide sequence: TGCGCCAGCAGCTTGCAAGGACAGGGCCCGCGGGGCTACACCTTC. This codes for CASSLQGQGPRGYTF.

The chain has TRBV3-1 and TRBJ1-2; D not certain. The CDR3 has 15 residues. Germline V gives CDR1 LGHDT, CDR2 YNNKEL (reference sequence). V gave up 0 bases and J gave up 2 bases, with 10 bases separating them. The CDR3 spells CASSQDIAVNYGYTF. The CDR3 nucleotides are TGTGCCAGCAGCCAAGATATAGCAGTGAACTATGGCTACACCTTC.

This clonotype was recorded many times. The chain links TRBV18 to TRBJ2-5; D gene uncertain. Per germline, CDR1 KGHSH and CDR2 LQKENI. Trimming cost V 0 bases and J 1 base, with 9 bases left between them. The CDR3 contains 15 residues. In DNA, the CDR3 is TGTGCCAGCTCACCACCTTCTAGAGCCCAAGAGACCCAGTACTTC. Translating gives CASSPPSRAQETQYF.

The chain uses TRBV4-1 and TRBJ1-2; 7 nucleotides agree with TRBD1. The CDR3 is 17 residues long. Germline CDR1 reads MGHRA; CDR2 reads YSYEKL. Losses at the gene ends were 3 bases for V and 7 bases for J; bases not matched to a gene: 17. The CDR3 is CASSHPGGNQLKGGYTF. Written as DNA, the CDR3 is TGCGCCAGCAGCCATCCAGGGGGAAACCAGCTAAAGGGTGGCTACACCTTC.

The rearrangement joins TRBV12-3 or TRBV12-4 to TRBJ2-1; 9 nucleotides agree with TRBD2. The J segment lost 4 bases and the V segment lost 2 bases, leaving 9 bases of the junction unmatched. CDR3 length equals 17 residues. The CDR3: CASSLSRGAGGYNEQFF. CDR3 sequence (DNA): TGTGCCAGCAGTTTAAGTCGCGGAGCGGGGGGTTACAATGAGCAGTTCTTC.

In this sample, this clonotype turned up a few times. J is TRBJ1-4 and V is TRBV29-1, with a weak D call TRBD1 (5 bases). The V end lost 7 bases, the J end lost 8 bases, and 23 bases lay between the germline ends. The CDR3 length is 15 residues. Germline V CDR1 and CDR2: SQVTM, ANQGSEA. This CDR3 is CSGLGFTGPREKLFF. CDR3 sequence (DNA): TGCAGCGGCCTAGGATTCACGGGGCCCCGGGAAAAACTGTTTTTT.

The CDR3 bases are TGCAGCGTTGAGAGGACAGGGGGAGACTATGGCTACACCTTC. As protein: CSVERTGGDYGYTF. The chain employs TRBV29-1 and TRBJ1-2; 10 bases map to TRBD1. Germline values: CDR1 SQVTM, CDR2 ANQGSEA. CDR3 length: 14 residues. The trim removed 3 bases at V and 3 bases at J, leaving 4 bases unmatched.

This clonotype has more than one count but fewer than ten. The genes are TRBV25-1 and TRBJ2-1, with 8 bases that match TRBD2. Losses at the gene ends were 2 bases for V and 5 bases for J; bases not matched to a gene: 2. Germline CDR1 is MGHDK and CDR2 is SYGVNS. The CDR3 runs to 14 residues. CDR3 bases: TGTGCCAGCAGTGAAGCGGGAGGTAACAATGAGCAGTTCTTC. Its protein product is CASSEAGGNNEQFF.

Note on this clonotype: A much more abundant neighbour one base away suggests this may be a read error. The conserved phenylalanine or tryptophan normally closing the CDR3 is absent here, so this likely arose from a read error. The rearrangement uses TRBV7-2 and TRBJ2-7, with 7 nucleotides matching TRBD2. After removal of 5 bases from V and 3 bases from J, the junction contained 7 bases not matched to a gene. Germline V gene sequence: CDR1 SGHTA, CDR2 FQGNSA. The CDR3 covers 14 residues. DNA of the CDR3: TGTGCCAGCAGCCAAGTGGGGGGGGACTACGAGCAGTACTGC. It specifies CASSQVGGDYEQYC.

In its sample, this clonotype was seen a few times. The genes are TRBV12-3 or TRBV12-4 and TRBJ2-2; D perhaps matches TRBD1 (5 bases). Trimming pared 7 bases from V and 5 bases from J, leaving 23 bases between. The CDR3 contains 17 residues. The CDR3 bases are TGTGCCAGCACCCTACTGGGCAGAAGGGGCTATACCGGGGAGCTGTTTTTT. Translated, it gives CASTLLGRRGYTGELFF.

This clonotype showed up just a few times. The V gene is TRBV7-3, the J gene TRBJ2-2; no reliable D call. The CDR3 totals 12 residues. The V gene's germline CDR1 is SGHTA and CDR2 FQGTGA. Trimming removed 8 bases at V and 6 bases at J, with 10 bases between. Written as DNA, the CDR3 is TGTGCCAGCTCAAGGGATGCCGGGGAGCTGTTTTTT. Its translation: CASSRDAGELFF.

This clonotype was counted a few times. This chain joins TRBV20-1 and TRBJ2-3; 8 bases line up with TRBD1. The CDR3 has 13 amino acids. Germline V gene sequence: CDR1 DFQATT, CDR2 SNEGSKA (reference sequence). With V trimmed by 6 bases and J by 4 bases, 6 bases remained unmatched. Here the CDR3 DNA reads TGCAGTGCCCAGACAGGGGCCGCAGATACGCAGTATTTT. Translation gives CSAQTGAADTQYF.